This entry features one T cell receptor (beta chain) sequence. Its specificity is not known. The PCR ran on 60 Vbeta and 13 Jbeta primers. Repertoires were generated with immunoSEQ multiplex PCR, while TCRdb's copy carries only in-frame clones and drops some. Of about 160,000 clones in the sample, approximately 84% were seen once. The source of the sample is a study of cytomegalovirus exposure and HLA in healthy donors. Study outcomes and limitations: Data from an earlier analysis indicated that most TCR beta V segments were productive either about 87% or about 30% of the time. Donors belonging to an Asian-associated ancestry cluster reportedly showed fewer N-insertions in productive TCRs than the roughly 700-donor mean, according to what a later analysis found.

J gave up 7 bases and V 5 bases, and 7 bases lay outside the gene matches. The germline gives CDR1 MNHEY, CDR2 SMNVEV (reference sequence). The CDR3 has 15 residues. The specimen was PBMCs. The receptor was derived from a young man in good health and CMV-seropositive. The rearrangement joins TRBV27 to TRBJ2-1; 11 positions match TRBD2. DNA of the CDR3: TGTGCCAGCAGTCAGAGACTAGCGGGGCCTAATGAGCAGTTCTTC. Amino acids: CASSQRLAGPNEQFF.